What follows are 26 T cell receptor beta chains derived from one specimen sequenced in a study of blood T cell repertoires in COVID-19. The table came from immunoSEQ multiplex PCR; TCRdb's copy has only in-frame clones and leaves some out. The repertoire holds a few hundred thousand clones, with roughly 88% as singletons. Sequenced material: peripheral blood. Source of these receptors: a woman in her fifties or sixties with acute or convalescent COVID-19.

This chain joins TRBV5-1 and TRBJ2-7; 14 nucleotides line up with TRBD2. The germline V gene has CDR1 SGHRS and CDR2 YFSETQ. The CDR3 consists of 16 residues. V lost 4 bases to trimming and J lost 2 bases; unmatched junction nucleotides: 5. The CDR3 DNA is TGCGCCAGCAGCCGGGGACTAGCGGGAGTGACCTACGAGCAGTACTTC. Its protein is CASSRGLAGVTYEQYF. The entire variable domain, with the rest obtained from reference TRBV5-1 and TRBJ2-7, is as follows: KAGVTQTPRYLIKTRGQQVTLSCSPISGHRSVSWYQQTPGQGLQFLFEYFSETQRNKGNFPGRFSGRQFSNSRSEMNVSTLELGDSALYLCASSRGLAGVTYEQYFGPGTRLTVT.

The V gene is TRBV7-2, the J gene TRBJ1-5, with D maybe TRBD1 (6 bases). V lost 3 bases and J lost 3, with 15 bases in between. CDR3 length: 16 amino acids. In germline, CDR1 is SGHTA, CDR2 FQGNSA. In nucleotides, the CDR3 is TGTGCCAGCAGCTTTTTGGCGGGGGGCCCCAATCAGCCCCAGCATTTT. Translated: CASSFLAGGPNQPQHF.

DNA of the CDR3: TGTGCCAGCAGCCCAGGGACAGGGGAGGCAGATACGCAGTATTTT. Its translation: CASSPGTGEADTQYF. The chain uses TRBV7-3 and TRBJ2-3; TRBD1 aligns across 10 bases. Per germline, CDR1 SGHTA and CDR2 FQGTGA. The junction had 6 bases not matched to a gene; V was cut back by 5 bases and J by 4 bases. The CDR3 loop spans 15 amino acids. Full variable domain (rest looked up from reference TRBV7-3 and TRBJ2-3): GAGVSQTPSNKVTEKGKYVELRCDPISGHTALYWYRQSLGQGPEFLIYFQGTGAADDSGLPNDRFFAVRPEGSVSTLKIQRTERGDSAVYLCASSPGTGEADTQYFGPGTRLTVL.

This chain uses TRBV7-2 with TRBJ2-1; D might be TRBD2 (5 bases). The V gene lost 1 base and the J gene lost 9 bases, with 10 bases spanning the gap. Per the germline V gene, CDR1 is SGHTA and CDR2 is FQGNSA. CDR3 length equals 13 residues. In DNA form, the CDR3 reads TGTGCCAGCAGCTTAGTATCTACTAGTGAGCAGTTCTTC. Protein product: CASSLVSTSEQFF.

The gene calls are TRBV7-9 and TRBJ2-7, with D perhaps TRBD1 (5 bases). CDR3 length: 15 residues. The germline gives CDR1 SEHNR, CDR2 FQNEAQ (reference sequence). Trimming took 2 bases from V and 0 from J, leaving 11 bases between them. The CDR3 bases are TGTGCCAGCAGCTTATTTCAGGGCAACTCCTACGAGCAGTACTTC. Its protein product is CASSLFQGNSYEQYF.

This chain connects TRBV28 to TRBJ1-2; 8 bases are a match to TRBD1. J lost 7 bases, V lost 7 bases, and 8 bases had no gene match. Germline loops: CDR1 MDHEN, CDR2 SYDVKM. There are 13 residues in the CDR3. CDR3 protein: CASNLRGRGGYTF. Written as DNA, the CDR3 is TGTGCCAGCAACCTCAGGGGGCGGGGTGGCTACACCTTC.

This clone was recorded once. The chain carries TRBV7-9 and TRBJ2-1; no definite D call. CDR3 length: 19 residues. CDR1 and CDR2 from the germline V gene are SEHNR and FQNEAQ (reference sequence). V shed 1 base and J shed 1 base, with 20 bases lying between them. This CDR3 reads CASSLELLSVGPSYNEQFF. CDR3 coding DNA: TGTGCCAGCAGCTTAGAGTTGCTTTCGGTTGGGCCTTCCTACAATGAGCAGTTCTTC.

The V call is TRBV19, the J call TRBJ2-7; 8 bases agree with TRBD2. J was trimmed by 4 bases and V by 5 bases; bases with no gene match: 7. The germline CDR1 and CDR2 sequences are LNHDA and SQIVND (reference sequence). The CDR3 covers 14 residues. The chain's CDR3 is CASSSLAGKYEQYF. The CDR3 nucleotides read TGTGCCAGTAGTTCCTTAGCGGGAAAGTACGAGCAGTACTTC.

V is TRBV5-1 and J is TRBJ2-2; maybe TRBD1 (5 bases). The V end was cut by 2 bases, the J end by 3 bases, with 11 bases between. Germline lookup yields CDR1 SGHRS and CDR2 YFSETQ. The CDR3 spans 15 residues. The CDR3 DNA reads TGCGCCAGCAGCTTTCCCAGGGCTGACACCGGGGAGCTGTTTTTT. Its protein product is CASSFPRADTGELFF.

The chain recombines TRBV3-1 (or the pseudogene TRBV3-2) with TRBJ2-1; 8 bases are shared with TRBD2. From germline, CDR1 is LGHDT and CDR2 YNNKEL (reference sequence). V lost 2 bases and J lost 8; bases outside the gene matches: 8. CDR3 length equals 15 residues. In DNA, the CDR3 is TGTGCCAGCAGCCAACTAGCGGGTGCATCCTATGAGCAGTTCTTC. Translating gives CASSQLAGASYEQFF.

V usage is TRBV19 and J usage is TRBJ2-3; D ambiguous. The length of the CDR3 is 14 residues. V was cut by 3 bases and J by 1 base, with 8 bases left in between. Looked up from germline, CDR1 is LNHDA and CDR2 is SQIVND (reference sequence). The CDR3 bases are TGTGCCAGTAGTATCAGTCGGGGCACAGATACGCAGTATTTT. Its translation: CASSISRGTDTQYF.

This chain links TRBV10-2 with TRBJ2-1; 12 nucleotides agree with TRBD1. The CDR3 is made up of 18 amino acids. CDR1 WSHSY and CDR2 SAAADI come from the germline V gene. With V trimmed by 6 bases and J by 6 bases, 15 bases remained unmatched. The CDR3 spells CASRAGTGGGISLNEQFF. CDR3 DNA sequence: TGCGCCAGCAGAGCCGGGACAGGGGGCGGAATTAGCCTCAATGAGCAGTTCTTC.

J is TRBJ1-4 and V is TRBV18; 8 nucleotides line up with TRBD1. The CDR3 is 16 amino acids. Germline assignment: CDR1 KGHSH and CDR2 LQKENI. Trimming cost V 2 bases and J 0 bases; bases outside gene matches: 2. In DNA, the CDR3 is TGTGCCAGCTCACCATTGGACAGGGCAACTAATGAAAAACTGTTTTTT. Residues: CASSPLDRATNEKLFF. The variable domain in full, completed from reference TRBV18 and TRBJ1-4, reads NAGVMQNPRHLVRRRGQEARLRCSPMKGHSHVYWYRQLPEEGLKFMVYLQKENIIDESGMPKERFSAEFPKEGPSILRIQQVVRGDSAAYFCASSPLDRATNEKLFFGSGTQLSVL.

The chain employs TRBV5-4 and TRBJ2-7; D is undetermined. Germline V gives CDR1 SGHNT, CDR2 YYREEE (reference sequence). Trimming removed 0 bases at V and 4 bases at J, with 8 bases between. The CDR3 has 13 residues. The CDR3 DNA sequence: TGTGCCAGCAGCTTGGAGAACGGTTACGAGCAGTACTTC. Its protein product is CASSLENGYEQYF.

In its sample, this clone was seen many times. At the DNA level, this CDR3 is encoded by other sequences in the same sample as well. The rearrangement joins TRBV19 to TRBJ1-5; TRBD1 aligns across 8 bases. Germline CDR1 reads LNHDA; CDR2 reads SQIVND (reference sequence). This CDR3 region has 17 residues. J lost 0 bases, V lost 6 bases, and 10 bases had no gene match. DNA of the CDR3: TGTGCCAGTAGACCCGGACAGGGCGCTTATAGCAATCAGCCCCAGCATTTT. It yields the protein CASRPGQGAYSNQPQHF. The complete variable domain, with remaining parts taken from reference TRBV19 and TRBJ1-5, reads DGGITQSPKYLFRKEGQNVTLSCEQNLNHDAMYWYRQDPGQGLRLIYYSQIVNDFQKGDIAEGYSVSREKKESFPLTVTSAQKNPTAFYLCASRPGQGAYSNQPQHFGDGTRLSIL.

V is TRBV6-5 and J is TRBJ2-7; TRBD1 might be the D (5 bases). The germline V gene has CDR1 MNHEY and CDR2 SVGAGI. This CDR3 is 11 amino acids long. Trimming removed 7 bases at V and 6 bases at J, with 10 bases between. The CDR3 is CASTQGGEQYF. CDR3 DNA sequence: TGTGCCAGCACCCAGGGTGGCGAGCAGTACTTC.

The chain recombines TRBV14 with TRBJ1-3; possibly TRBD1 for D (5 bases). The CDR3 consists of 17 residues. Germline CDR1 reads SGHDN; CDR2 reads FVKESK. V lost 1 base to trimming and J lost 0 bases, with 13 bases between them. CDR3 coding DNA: TGTGCCAGCAGCCAAGTGGGGGGACCGAGCTCTGGAAACACCATATATTTT. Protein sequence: CASSQVGGPSSGNTIYF.

The DNA for the CDR3 is TGTGCCAGCAGTTTCGGATGGCTCTCGGGGACCCAGTACTTC. Its translation is CASSFGWLSGTQYF. This sequence joins TRBV27 and TRBJ2-5; no firm D call. The germline gives CDR1 MNHEY, CDR2 SMNVEV (reference sequence). The length of the CDR3 is 14 residues. The ends were cut back, 3 bases at V and 7 bases at J, with 15 bases in the middle.

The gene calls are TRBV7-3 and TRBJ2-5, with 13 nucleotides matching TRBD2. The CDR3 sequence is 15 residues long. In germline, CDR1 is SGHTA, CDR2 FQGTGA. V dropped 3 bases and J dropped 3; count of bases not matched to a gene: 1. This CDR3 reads CASSFGLAGEETQYF. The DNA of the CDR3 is TGTGCCAGCAGCTTTGGACTAGCGGGAGAAGAGACCCAGTACTTC.

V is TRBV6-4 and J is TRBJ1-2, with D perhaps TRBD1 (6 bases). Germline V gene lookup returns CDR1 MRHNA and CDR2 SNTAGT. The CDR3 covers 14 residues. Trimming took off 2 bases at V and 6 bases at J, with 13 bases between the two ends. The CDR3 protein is CASSDPPGVNGYTF. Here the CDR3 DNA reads TGTGCCAGCAGTGACCCCCCAGGGGTTAATGGCTACACCTTC.

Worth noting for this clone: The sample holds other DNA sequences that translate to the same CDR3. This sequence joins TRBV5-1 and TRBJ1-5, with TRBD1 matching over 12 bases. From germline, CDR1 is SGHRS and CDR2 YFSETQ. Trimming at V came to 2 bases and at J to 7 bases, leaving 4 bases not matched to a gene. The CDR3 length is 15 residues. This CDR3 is CASSLGTGGGQPQHF. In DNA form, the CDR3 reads TGCGCCAGCAGCTTAGGGACAGGGGGCGGACAGCCCCAGCATTTT.

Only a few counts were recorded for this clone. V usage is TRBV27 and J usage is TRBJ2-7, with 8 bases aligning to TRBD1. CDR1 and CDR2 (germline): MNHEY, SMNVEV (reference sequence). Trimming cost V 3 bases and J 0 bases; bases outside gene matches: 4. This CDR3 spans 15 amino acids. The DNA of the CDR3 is TGTGCCAGCAGTTTCCGGACAGGGCTCTCCTACGAGCAGTACTTC. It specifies CASSFRTGLSYEQYF.

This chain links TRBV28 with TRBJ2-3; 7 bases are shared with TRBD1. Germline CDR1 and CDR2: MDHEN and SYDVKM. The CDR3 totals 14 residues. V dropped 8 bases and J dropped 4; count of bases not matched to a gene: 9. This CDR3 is CASDRQGRADTQYF. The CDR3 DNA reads TGTGCCAGCGACCGACAGGGACGGGCAGATACGCAGTATTTT.

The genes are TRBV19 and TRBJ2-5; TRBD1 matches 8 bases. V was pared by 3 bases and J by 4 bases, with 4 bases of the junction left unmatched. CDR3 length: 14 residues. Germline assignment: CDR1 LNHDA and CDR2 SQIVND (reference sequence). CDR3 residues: CASSIGTGLETQYF. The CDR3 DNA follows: TGTGCCAGTAGTATTGGGACAGGTCTAGAGACCCAGTACTTC.

In DNA, the CDR3 is TGTGCCAGCAGTGCCCTACAGGGTCCATTTCAGCCCCAGCATTTT. This translates into CASSALQGPFQPQHF. The rearrangement links TRBV28 to TRBJ1-5, with a tentative D call TRBD1 (6 bases). This CDR3 comprises 15 residues. CDR1 is MDHEN, CDR2 SYDVKM, per germline. V was clipped by 5 bases and J by 6 bases, with 17 bases between them.

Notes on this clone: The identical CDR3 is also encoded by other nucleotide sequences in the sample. The CDR3 coding sequence is TGTGCCAGCAGCCTACAGGGGGCAGGGGAGACCCAGTACTTC. Residues: CASSLQGAGETQYF. The V and J genes are TRBV7-2 and TRBJ2-5; 9 bases line up with TRBD1. After removal of 5 bases from V and 5 bases from J, the junction contained 6 bases not matched to a gene. This CDR3 has 14 amino acids. Per germline, CDR1 SGHTA and CDR2 FQGNSA.